These T cell receptor beta chains were read from a single sample in a study of cytomegalovirus exposure and HLA in healthy donors. Measured with immunoSEQ multiplex PCR; TCRdb has only the in-frame clones, and not every one. The data hold roughly 150,000 clones, with almost 75% observed a single time. The sequencing sample was made of PBMCs. The receptors originated from a woman aged 18-35 years in good health and CMV-seropositive. CDR3s include the opening cysteine and the closing phenylalanine or tryptophan. Fields, in order: CDR3 length, J gene, D gene, V gene, CDR3 protein. A D gene is named only where the DNA matches it firmly.

15,TRBJ2-3,TRBD1,TRBV6-1,CASSDGGQATDTQYF
14,TRBJ1-2,TRBD1,TRBV7-6,CASSLRSTGANLTF
14,TRBJ1-3,NA,TRBV7-8,CASSLDVRGNTIYF
15,TRBJ2-7,TRBD1,TRBV28,CASSPATGGSYEQYF
14,TRBJ2-7,TRBD1,TRBV2,CASSEWDRSYEQYF
14,TRBJ1-5,NA,TRBV2,CASSEARRDQPQHF
15,TRBJ1-6,TRBD1,TRBV6-1,CASSEIGDREIRLHF
18,TRBJ2-5,TRBD2,TRBV4-1,CASSPLGAGGSYQETQYF
12,TRBJ2-7,NA,TRBV6-6,CASSQGPYEQYF
12,NA,NA,TRBV11-3,CASSPSSGELFF
14,TRBJ1-1,NA,TRBV7-2,CASSLAYRNTEAFF
16,TRBJ1-6,NA,TRBV7-8,CASSSSLSDTYSPLHF
16,TRBJ1-2,NA,TRBV14,CASSQASRRAGTGYTF
15,TRBJ2-1,NA,TRBV10-3,CAISEQDTVGAEQFF
14,TRBJ2-5,TRBD1,TRBV6-5,CASSGGTGTETQYF
17,TRBJ1-4,NA,TRBV5-4,CASSLGPGFVTNEKLFF
15,TRBJ2-3,NA,TRBV29-1,CSVEKRSSSTDTQYF
16,TRBJ2-2,NA,TRBV6-1,CASSAPGHTNTGELFF
18,TRBJ2-2,NA,TRBV11-2,CASSLAPHRPANTGELFF
15,TRBJ2-2,NA,TRBV9,CASSVSGFGTGELFF
17,TRBJ1-5,NA,TRBV4-1,CASSQDKGAGVGQPQHF
14,TRBJ1-5,NA,TRBV28,CASSSLDSNQPQHF
15,TRBJ2-1,TRBD2,TRBV7-2,CASTQRLAGLGEQFF
15,TRBJ1-2,NA,TRBV27,CASSLSTGIGKGYTF
11,TRBJ2-5,NA,TRBV5-1,CASSATETQYF
15,NA,NA,TRBV6-1,CAIGLRAHTAYEQYF
13,TRBJ2-5,TRBD2,TRBV2,CARRGDQRETQYF
15,TRBJ2-7,TRBD2,TRBV15,CATSRELAGGREQYF
16,TRBJ2-3,TRBD2,TRBV7-9,CASSLYRVAGTDTQYF
16,TRBJ1-1,TRBD1,TRBV18,CASSRTGAPLNTEAFF
14,TRBJ1-3,TRBD1,TRBV15,CATRTGDSGNTIYF
15,TRBJ2-7,TRBD2,TRBV4-3,CASSQGTSGAYEQYF
17,TRBJ2-1,TRBD2,TRBV7-7,CASSLGLAGGSYNEQFF
13,TRBJ1-1,NA,TRBV7-8,CASSLRRDTEAFF
16,TRBJ2-1,NA,TRBV18,CASSPTETGVSRVQFF
13,TRBJ2-1,NA,TRBV27,CASSPGPYNEQFF
16,TRBJ1-2,NA,TRBV7-9,CASSLGNFAGDYGYTF
13,TRBJ1-1,NA,TRBV4-1,CASSQGPGTQAFF
16,TRBJ1-1,NA,TRBV18,CASSSVISDGGTEAFF
19,TRBJ2-1,TRBD2,TRBV2,CASSGTTGLAGAPMDEQFF
14,TRBJ2-5,NA,TRBV6-6,CASSPLQVQETQYF
15,TRBJ2-7,TRBD1,TRBV7-2,CASSSRQGRSYEQYF
13,TRBJ1-1,NA,TRBV30,CAWIIQVNTEAFF
14,TRBJ1-2,TRBD1,TRBV5-4,CASSLEGAPGGYTF
15,TRBJ2-7,NA,TRBV9,CASSVVTPSSYEQYF
17,TRBJ1-5,TRBD1,TRBV18,CASSRGTGETSNQPQHF
15,TRBJ2-3,TRBD2,TRBV7-2,CASSFQAGGRDTQYF
14,TRBJ1-1,NA,TRBV7-8,CASSLDRVNTEAFF
13,TRBJ2-5,NA,TRBV18,CASSQRGKETQYF
22,TRBJ2-1,TRBD1,TRBV2,CASSGDPGQAPNPGRDYNEQFF
15,TRBJ1-4,TRBD1,TRBV7-9,CASSPTGTGDEKLFF
16,TRBJ2-7,TRBD2,TRBV5-1,CASSLGVIAGNYEQYF
16,TRBJ1-5,NA,TRBV12-5,CASGLGGKDSNQPQHF
15,TRBJ2-3,NA,TRBV5-4,CASSADWPSTDTQYF
13,TRBJ1-3,NA,TRBV30,CAGTGETGNTIYF